One and the same sample provided the 7 T cell receptor beta chains below, sequenced in a study of CD8 T cells in Susac syndrome. RNA in amounts of 0.5 to 1 ug was reverse transcribed with random hexamers. In TCRdb, the immunoSEQ multiplex PCR reads were re-called with MiXCR into one record per CDR3 protein. The data contain 200,000 to 300,000 distinct CDR3 sequences, 95% to 97% of them singletons. The sequencing sample was made of CD4+ T cells from PBMCs. These receptors all come from a human donor with Susac syndrome.

The chain joins TRBV28 to TRBJ2-1; D perhaps matches TRBD1 (6 bases). The germline V gene has CDR1 MDHEN and CDR2 SYDVKM. The length of the CDR3 is 16 residues. V lost 5 bases and J 4 bases, leaving 18 bases between the germline ends. For the CDR3, the DNA is TGTGCCAGCAGTGCAACAGGGATGTTACAATACAATGAGCAGTTCTTC. This encodes CASSATGMLQYNEQFF. Drawing the rest from reference TRBV28 and TRBJ2-1, the complete variable domain is DVKVTQSSRYLVKRTGEKVFLECVQDMDHENMFWYRQDPGLGLRLIYFSYDVKMKEKGDIPEGYSVSREKKERFSLILESASTNQTSMYLCASSATGMLQYNEQFFGPGTRLTVL.

The genes are TRBV27 and TRBJ2-1; D might be TRBD2 (6 bases). Trimming shortened V by 3 bases and J by 9 bases, and 9 bases separated the two germline ends. Germline CDR1 MNHEY, CDR2 SMNVEV (reference sequence). The CDR3 extends over 12 amino acids. CDR3 bases: TGTGCCAGCAGTTTCTGGGGAGGTGAGCAGTTCTTC. Amino acids: CASSFWGGEQFF.

V is TRBV30 and J is TRBJ1-2; no definite D call. CDR1 and CDR2 from the germline V gene are GTSNPN and SVGIG (reference sequence). This CDR3 has 13 amino acids. Trimming removed 4 bases from V and 2 bases from J, with 11 bases in between. This CDR3 reads CAWNREFNYGYTF. Here the CDR3 DNA reads TGTGCCTGGAACCGGGAGTTCAACTATGGCTACACCTTC.

The V and J genes are TRBV7-9 and TRBJ2-1, with TRBD1 matching over 7 bases. V was clipped by 1 base and J by 6 bases; unmatched bases: 6. In germline, CDR1 is SEHNR, CDR2 FQNEAQ (reference sequence). The CDR3 runs to 15 residues. The CDR3 here is CASSLGGGGFNEQFF. The DNA for the CDR3 is TGTGCCAGCAGCTTAGGAGGGGGCGGTTTCAATGAGCAGTTCTTC.

The chain joins TRBV7-9 to TRBJ2-7; a possible D gene is TRBD2 (6 bases). Per germline, CDR1 SEHNR and CDR2 FQNEAQ (reference sequence). V was trimmed by 3 bases and J by 2 bases, leaving 23 bases between them. The length of the CDR3 is 18 residues. The DNA for the CDR3 is TGTGCCAGCAGCTTCTACGGGGCCGGCGGGACCCTTGCCTACGAGCAGTACTTC. Protein: CASSFYGAGGTLAYEQYF.

The chain links TRBV20-1 to TRBJ1-1; maybe TRBD1 (5 bases). The V gene lost 6 bases and the J gene lost 1 base, with 18 bases spanning the gap. This CDR3 has 15 amino acids. Germline CDR1 is DFQATT and CDR2 is SNEGSKA (reference sequence). The CDR3: CSAAGTGLGNTEAFF. The CDR3 nucleotides read TGCAGTGCGGCCGGGACGGGCCTCGGGAACACTGAAGCTTTCTTT.

The table lists this clonotype with a count of one. CDR3 sequence: CASRPRTTGVTGELFF. The CDR3 region has the DNA TGTGCCAGCAGACCCCGAACGACGGGAGTCACCGGGGAGCTGTTTTTT. The chain is built from TRBV12-3 or TRBV12-4 and TRBJ2-2; D may be TRBD2 (6 bases). The CDR3 has 16 amino acids. Trimming stripped 6 bases from V and 4 bases from J, with 18 bases between.